This T cell receptor (beta chain) was observed in a study of control samples from healthy donors and cancer patients. Libraries were prepared by immunoSEQ multiplex PCR; TCRdb keeps only in-frame clonotypes and omits some of them. The data contain approximately 12,000 clones, roughly 94% of them singletons. J was trimmed by 3 bases and V by 0 bases; bases with no gene match: 16. This CDR3 is built from 22 residues. The germline gives CDR1 WNHNN, CDR2 SYGVQD (reference sequence). The sequencing input was PBMCs. The sequence derives from a man between 65 and 85 years old with head and neck cancer. The V gene is TRBV10-1, the J gene TRBJ2-1; TRBD2 aligns across 14 bases. CDR3: CASSESGGAGTSGSLFYNEQFF. In nucleotides, the CDR3 is TGCGCCAGCAGTGAGTCGGGGGGAGCCGGGACTAGCGGGAGTCTTTTCTACAATGAGCAGTTCTTC.